These T cell receptor beta chains were read from a single sample in a study of CD4 T cells in relation to SARS-CoV-2 and coronaviruses. These receptors lack a known antigen. Clones were read by immunoSEQ multiplex PCR, and TCRdb kept only the in-frame ones, dropping some. The data show roughly 31,000 clones, 55% to 75% seen once. Sequenced sample: CD4+ T cells from PBMCs, cultured in vitro. These receptors were collected from a human donor in good health. Both conserved end residues are part of each CDR3. The D gene is left open where the match is weak. Rows give clone size only sometimes, using once, few, many, or a class for an expanded clone.

size | D | J | V | DNA | CDR3
. | . | TRBJ2-7 | TRBV20-1 | TGCAGTGCCCAGGAGGGCTACGAGCAGTACTTC | CSAQEGYEQYF
. | TRBD2 | TRBJ2-1 | TRBV6-2/TRBV6-3 | TGTGCCAGCACCCCTAGCGGGAGAGGCTATGAGCAGTTCTTC | CASTPSGRGYEQFF
. | . | TRBJ2-7 | TRBV6-2/TRBV6-3 | TGTGCCAGCAGCTTCGGACGTTCCTACGAGCAGTACTTC | CASSFGRSYEQYF
. | . | TRBJ2-5 | TRBV4-3 | TGCGCCAGCAGCCAAGTGGTTCGCCAAGAGACCCAGTACTTC | CASSQVVRQETQYF
once | TRBD2 | TRBJ2-7 | TRBV4-1 | TGCGCCAGCAGTCCCACCTGGACTAGCGACTCCTACGAGCAGTACTTC | CASSPTWTSDSYEQYF
. | . | TRBJ1-2 | TRBV7-2 | TGTGCCAGCAGCCCCGGGGGACTGTATGGCTACACCTTC | CASSPGGLYGYTF
. | . | TRBJ1-2 | TRBV7-9 | TGTGCCAGCAGCCCAACACCCTACCGCCGGGAGGGCTACACCTTC | CASSPTPYRREGYTF
. | . | TRBJ2-2 | TRBV6-5 | TGTGCCAGCAGTTACTCTGGCCCGAACACCGGGGAGCTGTTTTTT | CASSYSGPNTGELFF
. | . | TRBJ1-4 | TRBV6-5 | TGTGCCAGCAGTTACACCGCGGGTAAACTGTTTTTT | CASSYTAGKLFF
. | . | TRBJ1-1 | TRBV11-2 | TGTGCCAGCAGCTCTGTCGGGCCTGAAGCTTTCTTT | CASSSVGPEAFF
once | . | TRBJ2-1 | TRBV12-3/TRBV12-4 | TGTGCCAGCACCTCCGGGCAGTTCTTC | CASTSGQFF
. | TRBD2 | TRBJ2-3 | TRBV7-8 | TGTGCCAGCAGCCGACGCCCGGGACTAGCGGGAGAAGATACGCAGTATTTT | CASSRRPGLAGEDTQYF
. | . | TRBJ1-6 | TRBV7-3 | TGTGCCAGCAGCTTAATTGGGGGCGAATCACCCCTCCACTTT | CASSLIGGESPLHF
few | . | TRBJ2-2 | TRBV5-8 | TGTGCCAGCAGCCATTCGACTAGGGGGGACACCGGGGAGCTGTTTTTT | CASSHSTRGDTGELFF
. | TRBD1 | TRBJ2-6 | TRBV2 | TGTGCCAGCAGCCAGACAGGGTCCCTTTCTGGGGCCAACGTCCTGACTTTC | CASSQTGSLSGANVLTF
. | TRBD2 | TRBJ2-7 | TRBV5-1 | TGCGCCAGCAGCCCGGTGCCCGGGACTAGCGGGAGAAAAGAGCAGTACTTC | CASSPVPGTSGRKEQYF
. | . | TRBJ2-2 | TRBV7-7 | TGTGCCAGCTCCCCGGTCATGGGGGGGCAGAACACCGGGGAGCTGTTTTTT | CASSPVMGGQNTGELFF
few | . | TRBJ1-1 | TRBV27 | TGTGCCAGCAGTTTATCTTATAGGAACACTGAAGCTTTCTTT | CASSLSYRNTEAFF
. | . | TRBJ2-1 | TRBV4-1 | TGCGCCAGCAGCCCCATCCGGGACCACTACAATGAGCAGTTCTTC | CASSPIRDHYNEQFF
. | . | TRBJ1-2 | TRBV16 | TGTGCCAGCAGCCCGAATGGGGATTCCTATGGCTACACCTTC | CASSPNGDSYGYTF
. | TRBD1 | TRBJ2-3 | TRBV29-1 | TGCAGCGTTGCAATAGGGGGCGATGTAAATACGCAGTATTTT | CSVAIGGDVNTQYF
few | TRBD1 | TRBJ2-7 | TRBV6-5 | TGTGCCAGCACCGTCGTGGGACAGGGGGCGAGTGAGCAGTACTTC | CASTVVGQGASEQYF
. | TRBD2 | TRBJ2-2 | TRBV3-1/TRBV3-2 | TGTGCCAGCAGACCCTACGGACTAGCGGGAGGGCGGAACGGGGAGCTGTTTTTT | CASRPYGLAGGRNGELFF
. | . | TRBJ2-5 | TRBV19 | TGTGCCAGTAGTGCCTATACAGGGTTGGAGACCCAGTACTTC | CASSAYTGLETQYF
. | TRBD1 | TRBJ2-2 | TRBV2 | TGTGCCAGCAGGGGACAGGGGAACACCGGGGAGCTGTTTTTT | CASRGQGNTGELFF
. | . | TRBJ1-1 | TRBV11-2 | TGTGCCAGCAGCTTAGTTGGGGGGAACACTGAAGCTTTCTTT | CASSLVGGNTEAFF
. | TRBD1 | TRBJ2-5 | TRBV25-1 | TGTGCCAGCAGTGAATTGGGACAGGGGGGAGAGACCCAGTACTTC | CASSELGQGGETQYF
. | . | TRBJ2-3 | TRBV7-8 | TGTGCCAGCAGCTTTTCCGGGACTAGCACAGATACGCAGTATTTT | CASSFSGTSTDTQYF
. | . | TRBJ2-3 | TRBV9 | TGTGCCAGCAGCCTAAACCCGGGGTTTACAGATACGCAGTATTTT | CASSLNPGFTDTQYF
. | . | TRBJ2-3 | TRBV7-9 | TGTGCCAGCAGCTTCTTGGCGGGACGTTCGGCGGATACGCAGTATTTT | CASSFLAGRSADTQYF
few | TRBD1 | TRBJ1-6 | TRBV19 | TGTGCCAGTAGTCGGCCGGGACAGAGCTCCTATAATTCACCCCTCCACTTT | CASSRPGQSSYNSPLHF
. | . | TRBJ1-5 | TRBV18 | TGTGCCAGCTCACCAAGCAGGGATAGCAATCAGCCCCAGCATTTT | CASSPSRDSNQPQHF
once | . | TRBJ1-4 | TRBV19 | TGTGCCGCCCGAGGGGGACAAACTAATGAAAAACTGTTTTTT | CAARGGQTNEKLFF
. | . | TRBJ1-2 | TRBV5-1 | TGCGCCAGCAGCCGGACGAGGGGGGACTCTTATGACTATGGCTACACCTTC | CASSRTRGDSYDYGYTF
. | TRBD2 | TRBJ2-3 | TRBV7-2 | TGTGCCAGCAGCTCAGGGACTAGCGGGTCCGATACGCAGTATTTT | CASSSGTSGSDTQYF
. | TRBD2 | TRBJ2-3 | TRBV4-3 | TGCGCCAGCAGCCAAGATCGACTAGCGGGAGTCGATACGCAGTATTTT | CASSQDRLAGVDTQYF
. | . | TRBJ2-1 | TRBV7-6 | TGTGCCAGCAGCTTCTCTGTCGCCCCCCCCTACAATGAGCAGTTCTTC | CASSFSVAPPYNEQFF
. | . | TRBJ1-6 | TRBV6-5 | TGTGCCAGCAGTAACCAGGGATTCACCCTCCACTTT | CASSNQGFTLHF
once | . | TRBJ2-7 | TRBV11-3 | TGTGCCAGCAGCTTAGGAAGGGGAAACTACGAGCAGTACTTC | CASSLGRGNYEQYF
. | . | TRBJ2-3 | TRBV2 | TGTGCCAGCAGTGAACGGGTAGGCACAGATACGCAGTATTTT | CASSERVGTDTQYF
. | . | TRBJ1-2 | TRBV2 | TGTGCCAGCAGTGAATCGCAGGGCCTCGGGGGCTACACCTTC | CASSESQGLGGYTF
. | TRBD2 | TRBJ2-2 | TRBV30 | TGTGCCTGGAGCCGGGGACTAGTCGCGAACACCGGGGAGCTGTTTTTT | CAWSRGLVANTGELFF
. | TRBD1 | TRBJ1-5 | TRBV30 | TGTGCCTGGAGTAGAGGACAGGGTCAGCCCCAGCATTTT | CAWSRGQGQPQHF
. | . | TRBJ2-6 | TRBV9 | TGTGCCAGCAGCGTTGGACCGTTATCTGGGGCCAACGTCCTGACTTTC | CASSVGPLSGANVLTF
. | TRBD1 | TRBJ2-7 | TRBV5-1 | TGCGCCAGCAGCTTGGCCGGGACAGGGGGGGACGAGCAGTACTTC | CASSLAGTGGDEQYF
once | TRBD1 | TRBJ2-7 | TRBV4-3 | TGCGCCAGCAGCCAAGGGGACAGGGCGGGTGAGCAGTACTTC | CASSQGDRAGEQYF
. | . | TRBJ1-2 | TRBV6-5 | TGTGCCAGCAGTATAATGGGCCTTCAGGAGGGCTACACCTTC | CASSIMGLQEGYTF
. | . | TRBJ1-2 | TRBV5-6 | TGTGCCAGCAGCTTGGATCGGGGGGGGAGCTACACCTTC | CASSLDRGGSYTF
. | . | TRBJ2-1 | TRBV7-3 | TGTGCCAGCAGCCCAAGGGGGGGCAGCTACAATGAGCAGTTCTTC | CASSPRGGSYNEQFF
once | . | TRBJ2-7 | TRBV2 | TGTGCCAGCAGACTCCAGGGTTTATCTCCCTACGAGCAGTACTTC | CASRLQGLSPYEQYF
few | . | TRBJ1-1 | TRBV5-1 | TGCGCCAGCGGACGAACAGGGTCCGGAGCTGAAGCTTTCTTT | CASGRTGSGAEAFF